The TCR beta chain under discussion was sequenced for a study of spatial heterogeneity in lung cancer. Time point reported: sample taken at primary tumor resection. MiXCR, run by TCRdb on the 5' RACE reads, gives a single entry per CDR3 protein. This sample has more than 2,000 distinct CDR3 sequences, with approximately 7.9% found just once. This clonotype is termed medium-sized. The sequence was collected from a female donor with early-stage non-small cell lung cancer. The specimen was normal lung tissue next to the tumor, collected at surgery.

In DNA, the CDR3 is TGCGCCAGCAGCTTGGAAGGGCAATTAAACGGGGAGCTGTTTTTT. Encoded protein: CASSLEGQLNGELFF. This sequence joins TRBV5-1 and TRBJ2-2; D ambiguous. This CDR3 is 15 amino acids long. Trimming removed 0 bases from V and 7 bases from J, with 13 bases in between. Germline CDR1 is SGHRS and CDR2 is YFSETQ.